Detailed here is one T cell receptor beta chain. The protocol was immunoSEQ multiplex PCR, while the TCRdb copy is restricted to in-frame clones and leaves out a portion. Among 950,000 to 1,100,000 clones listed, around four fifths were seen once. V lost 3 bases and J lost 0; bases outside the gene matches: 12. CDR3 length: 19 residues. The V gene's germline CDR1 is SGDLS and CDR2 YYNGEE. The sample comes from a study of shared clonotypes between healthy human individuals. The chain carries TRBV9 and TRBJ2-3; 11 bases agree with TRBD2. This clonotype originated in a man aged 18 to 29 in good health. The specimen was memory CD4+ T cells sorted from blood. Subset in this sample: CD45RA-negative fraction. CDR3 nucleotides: TGTGCCAGCAGCGCGACTAGCGGGAATCCCTCTACAAGCACAGATACGCAGTATTTT. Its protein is CASSATSGNPSTSTDTQYF.